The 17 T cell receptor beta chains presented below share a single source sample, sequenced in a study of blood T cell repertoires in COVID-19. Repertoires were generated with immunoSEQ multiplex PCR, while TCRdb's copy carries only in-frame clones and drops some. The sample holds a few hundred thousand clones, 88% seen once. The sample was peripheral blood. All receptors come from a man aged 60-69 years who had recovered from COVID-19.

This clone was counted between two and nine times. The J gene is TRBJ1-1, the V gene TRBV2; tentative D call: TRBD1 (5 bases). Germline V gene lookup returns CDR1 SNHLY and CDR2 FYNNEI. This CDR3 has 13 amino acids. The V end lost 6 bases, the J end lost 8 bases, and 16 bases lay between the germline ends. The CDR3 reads CASRDPGIGEAFF. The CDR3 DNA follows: TGTGCCAGCAGAGATCCAGGGATCGGGGAAGCTTTCTTT.

CDR3 DNA sequence: TGTGCCAGCAGTTACCGGGGGTGGACTGAAGCTTTCTTT. It specifies CASSYRGWTEAFF. The chain carries TRBV6-2 or TRBV6-3 and TRBJ1-1; D is perhaps TRBD1 (5 bases). Germline lookup yields CDR1 MNHEY and CDR2 SVGEGT. The V and J ends lost 2 bases and 5 bases respectively, with 9 bases between them. The CDR3 has 13 residues.

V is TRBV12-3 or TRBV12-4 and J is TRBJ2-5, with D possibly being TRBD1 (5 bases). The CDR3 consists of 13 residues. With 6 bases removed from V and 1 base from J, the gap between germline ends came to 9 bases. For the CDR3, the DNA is TGTGCCAGCAGCAGGGCTCCCCAAGAGACCCAGTACTTC. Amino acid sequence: CASSRAPQETQYF.

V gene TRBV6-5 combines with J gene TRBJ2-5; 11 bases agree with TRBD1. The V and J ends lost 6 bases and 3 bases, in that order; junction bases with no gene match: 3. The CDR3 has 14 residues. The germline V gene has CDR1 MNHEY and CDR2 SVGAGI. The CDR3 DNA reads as TGTGCCAGCAGGGACAGGGGGCGGGAAGAGACCCAGTACTTC. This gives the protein CASRDRGREETQYF.

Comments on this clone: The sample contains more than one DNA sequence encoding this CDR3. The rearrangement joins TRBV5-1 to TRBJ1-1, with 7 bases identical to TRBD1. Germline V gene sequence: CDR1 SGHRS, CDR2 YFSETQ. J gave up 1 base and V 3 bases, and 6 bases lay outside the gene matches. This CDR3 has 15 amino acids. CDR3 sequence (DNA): TGCGCCAGCAGCTCAAGGACAGGAGGGAACACTGAAGCTTTCTTT. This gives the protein CASSSRTGGNTEAFF. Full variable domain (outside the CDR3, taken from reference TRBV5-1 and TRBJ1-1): KAGVTQTPRYLIKTRGQQVTLSCSPISGHRSVSWYQQTPGQGLQFLFEYFSETQRNKGNFPGRFSGRQFSNSRSEMNVSTLELGDSALYLCASSSRTGGNTEAFFGQGTRLTVV.

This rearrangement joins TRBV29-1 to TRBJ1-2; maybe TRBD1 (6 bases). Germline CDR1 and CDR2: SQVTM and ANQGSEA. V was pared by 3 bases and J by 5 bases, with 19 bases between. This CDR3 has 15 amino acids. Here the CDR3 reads CSVDLGGGGIYGYTF. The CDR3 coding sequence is TGCAGCGTTGACCTCGGCGGGGGCGGGATATATGGCTACACCTTC.

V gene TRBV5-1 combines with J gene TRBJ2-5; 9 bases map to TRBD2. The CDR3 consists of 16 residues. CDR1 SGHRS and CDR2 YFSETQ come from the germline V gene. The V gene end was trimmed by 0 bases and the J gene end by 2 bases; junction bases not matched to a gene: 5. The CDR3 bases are TGCGCCAGCAGCTTGGCGGCGGGGGGGCTACAAGAGACCCAGTACTTC. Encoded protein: CASSLAAGGLQETQYF.

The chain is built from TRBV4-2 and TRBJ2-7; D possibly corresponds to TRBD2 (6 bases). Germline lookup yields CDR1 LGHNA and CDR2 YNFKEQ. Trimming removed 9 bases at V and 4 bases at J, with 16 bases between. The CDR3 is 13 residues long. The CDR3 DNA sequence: TGTGCCAGTGGAGGGGTGGCGGGTTACGAGCAGTACTTC. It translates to CASGGVAGYEQYF.

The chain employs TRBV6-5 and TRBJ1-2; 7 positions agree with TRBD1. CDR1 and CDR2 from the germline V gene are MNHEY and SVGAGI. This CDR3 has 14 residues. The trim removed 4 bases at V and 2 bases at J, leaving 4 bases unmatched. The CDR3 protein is CASSSTGQNYGYTF. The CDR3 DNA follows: TGTGCCAGCAGTTCGACAGGGCAGAACTATGGCTACACCTTC.

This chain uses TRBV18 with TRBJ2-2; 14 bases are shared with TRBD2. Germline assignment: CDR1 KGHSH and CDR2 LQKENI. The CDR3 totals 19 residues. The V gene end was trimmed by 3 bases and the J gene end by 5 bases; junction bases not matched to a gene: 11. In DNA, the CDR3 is TGTGCCAGCTCACCTACTCTCGGGACTAGCGGGGGTCGGACCGGGGAGCTGTTTTTT. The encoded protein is CASSPTLGTSGGRTGELFF.

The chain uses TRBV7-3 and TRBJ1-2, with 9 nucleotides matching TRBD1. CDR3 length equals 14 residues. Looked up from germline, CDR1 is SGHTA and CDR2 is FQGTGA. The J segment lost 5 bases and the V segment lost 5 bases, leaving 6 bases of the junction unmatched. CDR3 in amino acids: CASSPGTGQYGYTF. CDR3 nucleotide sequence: TGTGCCAGCAGCCCCGGGACAGGGCAATATGGCTACACCTTC.

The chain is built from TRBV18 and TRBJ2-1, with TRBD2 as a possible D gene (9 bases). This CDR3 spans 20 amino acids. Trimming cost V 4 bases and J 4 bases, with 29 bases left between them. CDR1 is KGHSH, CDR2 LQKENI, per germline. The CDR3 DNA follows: TGTGCCAGCTCACTTTCCGGGACAGGTCCAAATAGCGGGGGTTACAATGAGCAGTTCTTC. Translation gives CASSLSGTGPNSGGYNEQFF. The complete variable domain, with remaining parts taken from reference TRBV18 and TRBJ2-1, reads NAGVMQNPRHLVRRRGQEARLRCSPMKGHSHVYWYRQLPEEGLKFMVYLQKENIIDESGMPKERFSAEFPKEGPSILRIQQVVRGDSAAYFCASSLSGTGPNSGGYNEQFFGPGTRLTVL.

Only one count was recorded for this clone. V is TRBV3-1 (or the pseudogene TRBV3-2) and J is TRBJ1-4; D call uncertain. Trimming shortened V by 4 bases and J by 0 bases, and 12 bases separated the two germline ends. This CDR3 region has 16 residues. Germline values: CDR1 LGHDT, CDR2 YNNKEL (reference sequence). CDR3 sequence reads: CASSRGIEATNEKLFF. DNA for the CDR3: TGTGCCAGCAGCCGAGGGATTGAAGCAACTAATGAAAAACTGTTTTTT.

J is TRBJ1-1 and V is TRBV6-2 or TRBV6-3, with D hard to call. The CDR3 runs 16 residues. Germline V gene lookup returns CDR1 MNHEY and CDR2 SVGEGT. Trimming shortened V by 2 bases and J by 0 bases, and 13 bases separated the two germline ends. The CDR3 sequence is CASSYLSRNLNTEAFF. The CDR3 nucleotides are TGTGCCAGCAGTTACCTTTCGCGCAACCTGAACACTGAAGCTTTCTTT.

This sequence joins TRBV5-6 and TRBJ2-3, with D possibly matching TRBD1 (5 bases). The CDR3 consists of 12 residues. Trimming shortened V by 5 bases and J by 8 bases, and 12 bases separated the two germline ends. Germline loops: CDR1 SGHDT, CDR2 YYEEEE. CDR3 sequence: CASRSGAATQYF. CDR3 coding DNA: TGTGCCAGCAGATCTGGGGCCGCTACGCAGTATTTT.

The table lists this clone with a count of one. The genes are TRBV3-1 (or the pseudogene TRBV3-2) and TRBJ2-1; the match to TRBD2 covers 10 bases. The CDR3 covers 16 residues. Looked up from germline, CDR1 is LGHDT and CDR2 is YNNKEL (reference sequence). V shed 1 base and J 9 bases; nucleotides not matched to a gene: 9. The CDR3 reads CASSQGQRGGRIEQFF. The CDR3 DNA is TGTGCCAGCAGCCAAGGCCAGCGGGGGGGCAGAATTGAGCAGTTCTTC.

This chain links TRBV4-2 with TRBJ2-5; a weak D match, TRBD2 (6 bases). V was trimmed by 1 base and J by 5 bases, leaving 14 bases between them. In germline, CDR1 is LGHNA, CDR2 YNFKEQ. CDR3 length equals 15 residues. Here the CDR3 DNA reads TGTGCCAGCAGCCAAGCCTATGGAGGGAGGGAGACCCAGTACTTC. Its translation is CASSQAYGGRETQYF.